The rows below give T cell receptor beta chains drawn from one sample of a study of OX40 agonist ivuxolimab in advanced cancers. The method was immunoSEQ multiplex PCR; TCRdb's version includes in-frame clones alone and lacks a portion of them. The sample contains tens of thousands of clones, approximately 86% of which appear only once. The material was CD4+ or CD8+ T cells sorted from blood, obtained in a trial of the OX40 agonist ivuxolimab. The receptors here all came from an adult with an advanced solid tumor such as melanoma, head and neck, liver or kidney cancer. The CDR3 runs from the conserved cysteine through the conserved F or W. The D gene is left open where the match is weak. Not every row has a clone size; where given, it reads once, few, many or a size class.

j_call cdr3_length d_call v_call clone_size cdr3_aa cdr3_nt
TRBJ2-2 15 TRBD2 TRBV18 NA CASSLAGVIAGELFF TGTGCCAGCTCACTCGCGGGAGTTATAGCCGGGGAGCTGTTTTTT
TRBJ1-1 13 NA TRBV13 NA CASSFRFNTEAFF TGTGCCAGCAGCTTTAGATTCAACACTGAAGCTTTCTTT
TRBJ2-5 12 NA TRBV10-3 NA CAISESQETQYF TGTGCCATCAGTGAGTCGCAAGAGACCCAGTACTTC
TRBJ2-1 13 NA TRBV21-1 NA CASSNSNSPEQFF TGTGCCAGCAGCAACAGTAATAGCCCTGAGCAGTTCTTC
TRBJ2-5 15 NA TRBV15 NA CATSRDIQGGETQYF TGTGCCACCAGCAGAGATATACAGGGGGGGGAGACCCAGTACTTC
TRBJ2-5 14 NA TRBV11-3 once CASSIQGIGETQYF TGTGCCAGCAGCATCCAGGGGATCGGAGAGACCCAGTACTTC
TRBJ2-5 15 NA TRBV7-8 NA CASSYSRDPVVTQYF TGTGCCAGCAGCTACTCCCGGGACCCCGTTGTAACGCAGTACTTC
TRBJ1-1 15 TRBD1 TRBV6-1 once CASTGQGGVNTEAFF TGTGCCAGCACCGGACAGGGTGGGGTGAACACTGAAGCTTTCTTT
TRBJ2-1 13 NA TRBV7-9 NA CASSFGGVGEQFF TGTGCCAGCAGCTTCGGAGGGGTCGGTGAGCAGTTCTTC
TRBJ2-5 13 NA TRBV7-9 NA CASSSDSSETQYF TGTGCCAGCAGCTCGGACAGCTCAGAGACCCAGTACTTC
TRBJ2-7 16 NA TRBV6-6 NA CASSYSYGGFSYEQYF TGTGCCAGCAGTTACTCATACGGGGGCTTCTCCTACGAGCAGTACTTC
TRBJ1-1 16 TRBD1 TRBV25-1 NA CASSELNRGRNTEAFF TGTGCCAGCAGTGAACTTAACAGGGGACGCAACACTGAAGCTTTCTTT
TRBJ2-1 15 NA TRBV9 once CASSVSSDPYNEQFF TGTGCCAGCAGCGTCTCTAGCGACCCCTACAATGAGCAGTTCTTC
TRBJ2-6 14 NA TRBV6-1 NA CAISVSSGANVLTF TGTGCCATCTCAGTGAGCTCTGGGGCCAACGTCCTGACTTTC